This is a list of T cell receptor beta chains from one sample in a study of OX40 agonist ivuxolimab in advanced cancers. The method was immunoSEQ multiplex PCR; TCRdb's version includes in-frame clones alone and lacks a portion of them. Among about 71,000 clones, around 94% were seen once, and the ten largest hold approximately 14%. The starting material was CD4+ or CD8+ T cells sorted from blood, obtained in a trial of the OX40 agonist ivuxolimab. These receptors came from an adult with an advanced solid tumor such as melanoma, head and neck, liver or kidney cancer. The CDR3 runs from the conserved cysteine through the conserved F or W. The D gene is left open where the match is weak. The listing skips clone size in some rows; elsewhere it reads once, few, many or a size class.

J gene: TRBJ2-3
V gene: TRBV4-1
clone size: NA
D gene: NA
CDR3 protein: CASSQDPGGDRRVRQYF
CDR3 DNA: TGCGCCAGCAGCCAAGATCCTGGGGGGGACAGGCGGGTTCGGCAGTATTTT

J gene: TRBJ2-1
V gene: TRBV29-1
clone size: NA
D gene: TRBD2
CDR3 protein: CSVEGLSGRVEQFF
CDR3 DNA: TGCAGCGTTGAAGGGCTGAGCGGGAGAGTTGAGCAGTTCTTC

J gene: TRBJ2-5
V gene: TRBV27
clone size: NA
D gene: NA
CDR3 protein: CASSLFTGGETQYF
CDR3 DNA: TGTGCCAGCAGTTTATTTACAGGAGGAGAGACCCAGTACTTC

J gene: TRBJ1-1
V gene: TRBV6-4
clone size: NA
D gene: TRBD1
CDR3 protein: CASSDSGRGQAFF
CDR3 DNA: TGTGCCAGCAGTGACTCCGGCCGGGGACAGGCTTTCTTT

J gene: TRBJ2-7
V gene: TRBV9
clone size: NA
D gene: TRBD2
CDR3 protein: CASSVGGGASVEQYF
CDR3 DNA: TGTGCCAGCAGCGTAGGCGGGGGGGCGTCTGTAGAGCAGTACTTC

J gene: TRBJ2-1
V gene: TRBV11-2
clone size: NA
D gene: TRBD2
CDR3 protein: CASSLTLAGAGDEQFF
CDR3 DNA: TGTGCCAGCAGCCTCACTCTAGCGGGAGCTGGCGATGAGCAGTTCTTC

J gene: TRBJ1-1
V gene: TRBV7-9
clone size: few
D gene: TRBD1
CDR3 protein: CASSFPGQGDTEAFF
CDR3 DNA: TGTGCCAGCAGCTTCCCCGGACAGGGAGATACTGAAGCTTTCTTT

J gene: TRBJ1-2
V gene: TRBV19
clone size: NA
D gene: TRBD1
CDR3 protein: CASSPGTGNYGYTF
CDR3 DNA: TGTGCCAGTAGTCCGGGGACAGGGAACTATGGCTACACCTTC

J gene: TRBJ2-7
V gene: TRBV25-1
clone size: NA
D gene: TRBD2
CDR3 protein: CASSEPAGSYEQYF
CDR3 DNA: TGTGCCAGCAGTGAACCAGCGGGATCCTACGAGCAGTACTTC

J gene: TRBJ1-5
V gene: TRBV4-1
clone size: NA
D gene: NA
CDR3 protein: CASSQVHRNSNQPQHF
CDR3 DNA: TGCGCCAGCAGCCAAGTCCACAGAAATAGCAATCAGCCCCAGCATTTT

J gene: TRBJ2-1
V gene: TRBV28
clone size: once
D gene: TRBD2
CDR3 protein: CASSLSTSRRNEQFF
CDR3 DNA: TGTGCCAGCAGTTTATCGACTAGCCGGAGGAATGAGCAGTTCTTC

J gene: TRBJ1-1
V gene: TRBV28
clone size: once
D gene: NA
CDR3 protein: CASKAGPLGAEAFF
CDR3 DNA: TGTGCCAGCAAAGCGGGGCCCTTAGGGGCTGAAGCTTTCTTT

J gene: TRBJ1-1
V gene: TRBV5-1
clone size: NA
D gene: NA
CDR3 protein: CASSEREDLNTEAFF
CDR3 DNA: TGCGCCAGCAGTGAGAGGGAGGACTTGAACACTGAAGCTTTCTTT

J gene: TRBJ1-4
V gene: TRBV9
clone size: NA
D gene: NA
CDR3 protein: CASSDSGGTNEKLFF
CDR3 DNA: TGTGCCAGCAGCGATTCGGGGGGCACTAATGAAAAACTGTTTTTT

J gene: TRBJ1-2
V gene: TRBV5-6
clone size: once
D gene: NA
CDR3 protein: CASSLVGGPYGYTF
CDR3 DNA: TGTGCCAGCAGCTTGGTGGGGGGGCCCTATGGCTACACCTTC

J gene: TRBJ1-2
V gene: TRBV9
clone size: NA
D gene: TRBD1
CDR3 protein: CASSVGGETGGRGYTF
CDR3 DNA: TGTGCCAGCAGCGTAGGAGGCGAGACAGGGGGCAGGGGCTACACCTTC

J gene: TRBJ1-2
V gene: TRBV27
clone size: NA
D gene: NA
CDR3 protein: CASGSLLGTNYGYTF
CDR3 DNA: TGTGCCAGCGGGAGCCTACTGGGAACTAACTATGGCTACACCTTC

J gene: TRBJ2-7
V gene: TRBV4-3
clone size: NA
D gene: NA
CDR3 protein: CASSQGAGSNSYEQYF
CDR3 DNA: TGCGCCAGCAGCCAAGGGGCAGGATCTAATTCCTACGAGCAGTACTTC

J gene: TRBJ1-4
V gene: TRBV4-3
clone size: NA
D gene: NA
CDR3 protein: CASSPDRADEKLFF
CDR3 DNA: TGCGCCAGCAGCCCGGACAGAGCAGATGAAAAACTGTTTTTT

J gene: TRBJ2-7
V gene: TRBV21-1
clone size: NA
D gene: NA
CDR3 protein: CASSNGKGPRQERDGYYEQYF
CDR3 DNA: TGTGCCAGCAGCAATGGAAAAGGGCCCCGCCAGGAGCGAGACGGTTATTACGAGCAGTACTTC

J gene: TRBJ1-6
V gene: TRBV27
clone size: NA
D gene: NA
CDR3 protein: CASSFGGNSPLHF
CDR3 DNA: TGTGCCAGCAGTTTCGGCGGTAATTCACCCCTCCACTTT

J gene: TRBJ2-7
V gene: TRBV10-3
clone size: NA
D gene: NA
CDR3 protein: CAISSSSYEQYF
CDR3 DNA: TGTGCCATCAGTTCCAGTTCCTACGAGCAGTACTTC

J gene: TRBJ2-7
V gene: TRBV9
clone size: NA
D gene: NA
CDR3 protein: CASSPSRGLIYEQYF
CDR3 DNA: TGTGCCAGCAGCCCTAGCCGGGGTCTAATCTACGAGCAGTACTTC

J gene: TRBJ2-7
V gene: TRBV7-6
clone size: NA
D gene: TRBD1
CDR3 protein: CASSERQGPARYYEQYF
CDR3 DNA: TGTGCCAGCAGCGAGAGACAGGGACCTGCGAGATATTACGAGCAGTACTTC

J gene: TRBJ2-7
V gene: TRBV27
clone size: NA
D gene: NA
CDR3 protein: CASSMGHSNLNYEQYF
CDR3 DNA: TGTGCCAGCAGTATGGGACACTCGAACCTTAACTACGAGCAGTACTTC